Listed below are T cell receptor beta chains from one sample, sequenced in a study of blood T cells in healthy people across ages. One entry per CDR3 protein, called by TCRdb with MiXCR from the 5' RACE reads. The sample lists approximately 960,000 distinct CDR3 sequences; about 28% were seen once. A further study also used this sample, focusing on T cells of mothers and their children.

Sequenced sample: blood. The receptors shown here come from a woman aged 40 to 50 in good health. The CDR3 runs from the conserved cysteine through the conserved F or W. The order of the fields is V gene, CDR3 protein.

TRBV28 CASSAVRDIQYF
TRBV27 CASSLSGGGYGYTF
TRBV20-1 CSARGKRGRTDTQYF
TRBV27 CASSLFGQTQETQYF
TRBV25-1 CASSGTGLGGTQYF
TRBV4-3 CASSQDRTGYQPQHF
TRBV3-1 CASSSLINEQFF
TRBV12-3/TRBV12-4 CASSPHLARGSTDTQYF
TRBV19 CASSIAGNGPGANVLTF
TRBV28 CASSFTAYEQYF
TRBV5-6 CTSSPGQGAYGYTF
TRBV6-5 CASSYGAGKGYEQYF
TRBV28 CASSGGTGVPYEQYF
TRBV6-6 CASSLNKGIYEQYF
TRBV28 CASSFGGSVYQETQYF
TRBV28 CANSSSTGIYGYTF
TRBV12-3/TRBV12-4 CASSGLSEQFF
TRBV7-9 CASSLAVSSGNTIYF
TRBV5-4 CASSLEWGRDYGYTF
TRBV24-1 CATRTSWGQGADTEAFF
TRBV27 CASSPPGRSYGYTF
TRBV5-1 CASSLEGDSYEQYF
TRBV4-2 CASSQDGEGWYEQYF
TRBV9 CASSLTTGVDTQYF
TRBV29-1 CSAGVQDAQYF
TRBV6-5 CASSNPDLAGTDSCEQYF
TRBV6-2/TRBV6-3 CASSIRKNEQFF
TRBV7-9 CASSLGDRGTQETQYF
TRBV12-3/TRBV12-4 CASSLSATVWATYEQYF
TRBV28 CASSFSVVEQFF
TRBV20-1 CSAFRTGGRYEQYF
TRBV28 CASSLFVQGRYEQYF
TRBV7-2 CASSFVRGKYEQYF
TRBV28 CASSEDRPTGKLFF
TRBV12-3/TRBV12-4 CASRGTGANNQPQHF
TRBV10-2 CASSDGRAGETQYF
TRBV7-2 CASSLVFTGEKLFF
TRBV7-2 CASSPIGRGQGYEQYF
TRBV6-1 CASSGDNYEQYF
TRBV28 CASRSGGLTYEQYF
TRBV5-6 CASSSLAGGQLGELFF
TRBV6-6 CASSYGYGQGAEAFF
TRBV19 CASKQRRAGNEQFF
TRBV10-3 CAIYGGQGDEQFF